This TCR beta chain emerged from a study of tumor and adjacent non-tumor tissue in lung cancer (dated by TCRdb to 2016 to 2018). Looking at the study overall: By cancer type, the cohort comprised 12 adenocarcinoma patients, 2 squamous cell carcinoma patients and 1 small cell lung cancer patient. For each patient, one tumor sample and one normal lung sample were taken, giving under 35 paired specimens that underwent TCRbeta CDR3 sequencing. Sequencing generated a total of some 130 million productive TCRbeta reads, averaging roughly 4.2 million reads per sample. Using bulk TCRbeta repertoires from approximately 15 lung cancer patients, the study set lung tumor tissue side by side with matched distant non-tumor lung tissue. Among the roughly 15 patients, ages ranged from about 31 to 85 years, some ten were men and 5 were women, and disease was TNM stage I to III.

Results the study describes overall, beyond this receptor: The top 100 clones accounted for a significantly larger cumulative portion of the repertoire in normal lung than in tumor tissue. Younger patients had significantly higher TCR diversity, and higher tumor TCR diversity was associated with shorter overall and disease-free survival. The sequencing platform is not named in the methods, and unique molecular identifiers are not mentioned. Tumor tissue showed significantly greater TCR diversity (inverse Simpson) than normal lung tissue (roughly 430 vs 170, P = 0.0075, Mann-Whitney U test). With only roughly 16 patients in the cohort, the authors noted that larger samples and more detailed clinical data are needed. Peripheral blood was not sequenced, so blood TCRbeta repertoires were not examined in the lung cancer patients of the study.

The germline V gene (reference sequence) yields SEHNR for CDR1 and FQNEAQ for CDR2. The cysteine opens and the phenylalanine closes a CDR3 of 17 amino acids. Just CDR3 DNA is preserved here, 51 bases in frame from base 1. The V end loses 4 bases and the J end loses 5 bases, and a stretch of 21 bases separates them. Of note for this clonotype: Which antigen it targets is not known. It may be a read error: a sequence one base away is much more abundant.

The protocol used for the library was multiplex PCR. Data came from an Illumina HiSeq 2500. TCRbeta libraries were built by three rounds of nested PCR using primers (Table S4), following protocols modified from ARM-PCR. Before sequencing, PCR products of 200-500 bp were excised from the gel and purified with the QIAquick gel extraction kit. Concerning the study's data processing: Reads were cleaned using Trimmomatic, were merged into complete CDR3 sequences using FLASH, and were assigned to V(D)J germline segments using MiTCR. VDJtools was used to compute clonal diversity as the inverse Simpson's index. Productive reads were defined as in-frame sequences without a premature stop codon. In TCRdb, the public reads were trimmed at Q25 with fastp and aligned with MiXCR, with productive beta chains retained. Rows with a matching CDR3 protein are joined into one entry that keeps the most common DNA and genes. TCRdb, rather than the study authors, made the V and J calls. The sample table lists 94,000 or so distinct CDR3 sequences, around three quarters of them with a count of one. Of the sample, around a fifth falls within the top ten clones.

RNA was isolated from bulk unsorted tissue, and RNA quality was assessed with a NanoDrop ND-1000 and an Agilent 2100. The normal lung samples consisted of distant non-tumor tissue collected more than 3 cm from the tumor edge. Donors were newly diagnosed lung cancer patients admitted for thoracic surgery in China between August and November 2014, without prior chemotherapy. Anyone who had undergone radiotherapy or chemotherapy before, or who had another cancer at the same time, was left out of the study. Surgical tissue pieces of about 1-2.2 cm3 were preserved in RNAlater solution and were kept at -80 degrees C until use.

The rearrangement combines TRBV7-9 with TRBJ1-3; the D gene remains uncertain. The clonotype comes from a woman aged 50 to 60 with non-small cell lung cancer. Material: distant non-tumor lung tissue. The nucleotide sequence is TGTGCCAGCAGCTCCGGGAGAGGGCCTGCATCTAGAAACACCATATATTTT. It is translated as CASSSGRGPASRNTIYF. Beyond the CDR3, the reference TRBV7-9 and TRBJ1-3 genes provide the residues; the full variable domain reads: DTGVSQNPRHKITKRGQNVTFRCDPISEHNRLYWYRQTLGQGPEFLTYFQNEAQLEKSRLLSDRFSAERPKGSFSTLEIQRTEQGDSAMYLCASSSGRGPASRNTIYFGEGSWLTVV.